The rows below give T cell receptor beta chains drawn from one sample of a study of blood T cell repertoires in COVID-19. Clones were sequenced by immunoSEQ multiplex PCR, and TCRdb holds only the in-frame ones, with some missing. The sample holds some 270,000 clones; 86% are singletons and the top ten take around 1.5%. The sample taken for sequencing was peripheral blood. These receptors originate from a woman aged 60-70 years who had recovered from COVID-19. The CDR3 runs from the conserved cysteine through the conserved F or W. The D gene is left open where the match is weak. Rows give clone size only sometimes, using once, few, many, or a class for an expanded clone.

V: TRBV10-3; D: .; size: .; CDR3: CAISRGVGNSPLHF
V: TRBV18; D: .; size: once; CDR3: CASSPQGKNTEAFF
V: TRBV7-2; D: TRBD1; size: few; CDR3: CASSTGQGQSAYNEQFF
V: TRBV5-5; D: .; size: .; CDR3: CASSLASPETQYF
V: TRBV7-2; D: TRBD1; size: .; CDR3: CASSLMWTGDGYTF
V: TRBV28; D: TRBD1; size: .; CDR3: CASRPPGQSYEQYF
V: TRBV11-1; D: .; size: .; CDR3: CASSLAQLYNEQFF
V: TRBV5-4; D: .; size: .; CDR3: CASSLAKDRNTEAFF
V: TRBV2; D: TRBD1; size: .; CDR3: CASSEEGGAAQPQHF
V: TRBV7-9; D: .; size: .; CDR3: CAQSTDTQYF
V: TRBV3-1/TRBV3-2; D: .; size: .; CDR3: CASSLPDRVTEAFF
V: TRBV19; D: TRBD2; size: .; CDR3: CASSGGARDTQYF
V: TRBV16; D: TRBD1; size: .; CDR3: CASRGQGANRNQPQHF
V: TRBV9; D: TRBD1; size: .; CDR3: CASSAATGGHPNSPLHF
V: TRBV28; D: TRBD1; size: .; CDR3: CASSLLGGEQFF
V: TRBV9; D: TRBD1; size: .; CDR3: CASSVGQGNYGYTF
V: TRBV7-2; D: .; size: .; CDR3: CASSPNRATDTQYF
V: TRBV7-8; D: .; size: .; CDR3: CASSLERVLAKNIQYF
V: TRBV2; D: TRBD1; size: .; CDR3: CASTRQGDQPQHF
V: TRBV6-5; D: .; size: few; CDR3: CASSYTGSSSGNTIYF
V: TRBV2; D: TRBD1; size: .; CDR3: CASSLDRGPYNEQFF
V: TRBV5-6; D: .; size: .; CDR3: CASSLGAGYGTEAFF
V: TRBV28; D: .; size: .; CDR3: CASSSLGQMNTEAFF
V: TRBV18; D: .; size: .; CDR3: CASSPTDSYEQYF
V: TRBV3-1/TRBV3-2; D: TRBD1; size: .; CDR3: CASSLTGDSNQPQHF
V: TRBV5-1; D: TRBD2; size: .; CDR3: CASSLGGKGLAVTLLTDTQYF
V: TRBV5-1; D: .; size: .; CDR3: CASSLDSRSYEQYF
V: TRBV6-5; D: .; size: .; CDR3: CASSRYRDTEAFF
V: TRBV6-5; D: .; size: few; CDR3: CASSYRGSANEKLFF
V: TRBV6-5; D: .; size: .; CDR3: CASSYYEGRTEAFF
V: TRBV15; D: TRBD1; size: .; CDR3: CATSRDGDRARVQPQHF